The 5 T cell receptor beta chains listed next were all sequenced from one sample in a study of blood T cell repertoires in COVID-19. Generated by immunoSEQ multiplex PCR, the TCRdb table keeps only in-frame clones and is missing some. The table includes 160,000 or so clones, approximately 84% detected once. The sample comprised peripheral blood. These TCRs come from a man aged 35-49 years with acute or convalescent COVID-19.

This clone was detected once. The V gene is TRBV9, the J gene TRBJ1-2; the match to TRBD1 covers 9 bases. V shed 4 bases, J shed 4 bases, and the junction held 8 bases outside the gene matches. Per germline, CDR1 SGDLS and CDR2 YYNGEE. CDR3 length: 15 residues. In DNA, the CDR3 is TGTGCCAGCAGCCCAGGGACAGGGAGGATCTATGGCTACACCTTC. Its translation is CASSPGTGRIYGYTF.

V gene TRBV7-2 combines with J gene TRBJ1-5, with TRBD1 matching 8 bases. CDR3 length: 15 amino acids. Germline CDR1 and CDR2: SGHTA and FQGNSA. J lost 5 bases, V lost 6 bases, and 9 bases had no gene match. The CDR3 region is CASRRTGTGDQPQHF. CDR3 in DNA: TGTGCCAGCAGACGTACCGGGACAGGTGATCAGCCCCAGCATTTT.

The chain carries TRBV2 and TRBJ2-2, with a possible D match to TRBD1 (5 bases). The V and J ends lost 6 bases and 3 bases respectively, with 14 bases between them. This CDR3 contains 15 residues. Germline CDR1 and CDR2: SNHLY and FYNNEI. CDR3 coding DNA: TGTGCCAGCAGGAGATCGCAAGGGGACACCGGGGAGCTGTTTTTT. Its protein product is CASRRSQGDTGELFF.

The rearrangement uses TRBV6-2 or TRBV6-3 and TRBJ2-7; 7 bases align to TRBD1. Germline V gives CDR1 MNHEY, CDR2 SVGEGT. V was pared by 6 bases and J by 3 bases, with 5 bases of the junction left unmatched. CDR3 length: 13 residues. The CDR3 DNA reads as TGTGCCAGCAGCCCCGACAGGGTCTACGAGCAGTACTTC. Its protein product is CASSPDRVYEQYF.

The chain joins TRBV6-5 to TRBJ1-6; D unclear. V gave up 7 bases and J gave up 3 bases, with 10 bases separating them. The CDR3 spans 14 residues. Germline CDR1 and CDR2: MNHEY and SVGAGI. The CDR3 DNA is TGTGCCAGCAAGAGGGCTCTCTATAATTCACCCCTCCACTTT. Protein: CASKRALYNSPLHF.